Reported below is one T cell receptor (beta chain). This CDR3 has 15 residues. Germline values: CDR1 MDHEN, CDR2 SYDVKM. Trimming took off 4 bases at V and 2 bases at J, with 13 bases between the two ends. This sample stems from a study of blood T cell repertoires in COVID-19. Background on the study: Samples came from the United States, Italy and Spain, spanning acute and convalescent COVID-19. T cells, B-cell-depleted T cells, or PBMCs supplied cDNA or gDNA.

Study processing details: The authors estimated nucleated cell counts from reference gene primer amplification. Repertoires were generated with immunoSEQ multiplex PCR, while TCRdb's copy carries only in-frame clones and drops some. V, J and clone size derive from that table, while D and trimming were established from the DNA sequence. The sample has 250,000 to 300,000 clones; approximately 86% are singletons. The sequenced material came from peripheral blood. This chain connects TRBV28 to TRBJ2-3, with D possibly matching TRBD2 (6 bases). This clonotype was obtained from a man aged 18 to 30 with active or convalescent COVID-19. The CDR3 region is CASSSGAGPTDTQYF. The CDR3 DNA follows: TGTGCCAGCAGTTCCGGAGCGGGCCCCACAGATACGCAGTATTTT.